The 19 T cell receptor beta chains reported below all come from one sample, sequenced in a study of shared T cell receptors in the human thymus. The table came from immunoSEQ multiplex PCR; TCRdb's copy has only in-frame clones and leaves some out. The sample carries approximately 490,000 clones, roughly 74% recorded once. The same sample was also used in a study of human thymus T cells.

Sequencing input: thymocytes. These receptor sequences come from a boy younger than two with a congenital heart defect.

This chain links TRBV28 with TRBJ1-5, with D unresolved. Germline assignment: CDR1 MDHEN and CDR2 SYDVKM. The CDR3 is made up of 12 amino acids. Between the trimmed V and J ends, which lost 4 bases and 5 bases, there was a span of 6 bases. Here the CDR3 reads CASSSPDQPQHF. Here the CDR3 DNA reads TGTGCCAGCAGTTCACCGGATCAGCCCCAGCATTTT.

The chain uses TRBV27 and TRBJ2-3, with TRBD1 matching over 8 bases. Germline lookup yields CDR1 MNHEY and CDR2 SMNVEV (reference sequence). V lost 5 bases and J lost 4; bases outside the gene matches: 8. This CDR3 has 15 residues. The CDR3 loop reads CASSLGQGTPDTQYF. The CDR3 DNA is TGTGCCAGCAGTCTAGGACAGGGTACCCCAGATACGCAGTATTTT.

The rearrangement uses TRBV2 and TRBJ2-7, with D unclear. Trimming took off 7 bases at V and 7 bases at J, with 14 bases between the two ends. The CDR3 runs to 12 residues. The V gene's germline CDR1 is SNHLY and CDR2 FYNNEI. The CDR3 here is CASKPPAGEQYF. Here the CDR3 DNA reads TGTGCCAGCAAACCCCCCGCCGGGGAGCAGTACTTC.

The J gene is TRBJ2-3, the V gene TRBV29-1; 14 bases are a match to TRBD2. Germline-derived CDR1 and CDR2 are SQVTM and ANQGSEA. Losses at the gene ends were 7 bases for V and 0 bases for J; bases not matched to a gene: 3. This CDR3 is 15 amino acids long. The CDR3 region has the DNA TGCAGCGCGGGACTAGCGGGGGTCAGCACAGATACGCAGTATTTT. This codes for CSAGLAGVSTDTQYF.

The chain links TRBV27 to TRBJ1-4; 10 bases fit TRBD1. The CDR3 contains 18 residues. Germline loops: CDR1 MNHEY, CDR2 SMNVEV (reference sequence). V was pared by 3 bases and J by 3 bases, with 10 bases of the junction left unmatched. The CDR3 nucleotides are TGTGCCAGCAGTTTCTCCGGGGGACAGGGGCTTCCTAATGAAAAACTGTTTTTT. Translation: CASSFSGGQGLPNEKLFF.

In this sample, this clone turned up once. V usage is TRBV30 and J usage is TRBJ1-2; possibly TRBD1 for D (6 bases). CDR1 and CDR2 (germline): GTSNPN, SVGIG (reference sequence). The CDR3 consists of 13 residues. Trimming cost V 3 bases and J 8 bases, with 16 bases left between them. CDR3 sequence: CAWSPDRWLGYTF. The CDR3 DNA sequence: TGTGCCTGGAGCCCCGACAGGTGGTTGGGCTACACCTTC.

This clone was recorded a few times. V gene TRBV28 combines with J gene TRBJ2-1; tentatively, D is TRBD2 (6 bases). CDR1 MDHEN and CDR2 SYDVKM come from the germline V gene. The V and J ends lost 6 bases and 3 bases respectively, with 24 bases between them. The CDR3 contains 18 residues. For the CDR3, the DNA is TGTGCCAGCAGCACTCCGCGGGTTCGGGGGAAAATCTACAATGAGCAGTTCTTC. It encodes CASSTPRVRGKIYNEQFF.

The genes are TRBV5-4 and TRBJ1-2, with D possibly matching TRBD1 (6 bases). Looked up from germline, CDR1 is SGHNT and CDR2 is YYREEE (reference sequence). V was trimmed by 4 bases and J by 1 base, leaving 14 bases between them. CDR3 length equals 15 residues. DNA for the CDR3: TGTGCCAGCAGCAGAAACAGGGACCTTAACTATGGCTACACCTTC. This gives the protein CASSRNRDLNYGYTF.

V usage is TRBV27 and J usage is TRBJ2-7; 10 bases map to TRBD1. V was pared by 5 bases and J by 2 bases, with 6 bases of the junction left unmatched. Germline V gene lookup returns CDR1 MNHEY and CDR2 SMNVEV (reference sequence). There are 15 residues in the CDR3. CDR3 in amino acids: CASSKNGTGAYEQYF. CDR3 bases: TGTGCCAGCAGTAAGAACGGGACAGGGGCCTACGAGCAGTACTTC.

The chain joins TRBV7-8 to TRBJ2-5; D possibly corresponds to TRBD2 (5 bases). The germline V and J ends were trimmed by 2 bases and 0 bases, with 16 bases remaining between them. Germline assignment: CDR1 SGHVS and CDR2 FQNEAQ. The CDR3 is 17 residues long. In nucleotides, the CDR3 is TGTGCCAGCAGCTTAAAATTTTTCAGCGGATACCAAGAGACCCAGTACTTC. Its protein product is CASSLKFFSGYQETQYF. The full variable domain, in which reference TRBV7-8 and TRBJ2-5 provide the parts outside the CDR3, is GAGVSQSPRYKVAKRGQDVALRCDPISGHVSLFWYQQALGQGPEFLTYFQNEAQLDKSGLPSDRFFAERPEGSVSTLKIQRTQQEDSAVYLCASSLKFFSGYQETQYFGPGTRLLVL.

DNA of the CDR3: TGTGCCAGCTCACCATGGTCGACAGGGGGCGGCCTGAGCTCCTACGAGCAGTACTTC. Amino acid sequence: CASSPWSTGGGLSSYEQYF. The chain employs TRBV18 and TRBJ2-7, with 10 bases that match TRBD1. V gave up 2 bases and J gave up 0 bases; unmatched junction bases: 13. The CDR3 totals 19 residues. CDR1 and CDR2 from the germline V gene are KGHSH and LQKENI. The whole variable domain, filled in from reference TRBV18 and TRBJ2-7, reads NAGVMQNPRHLVRRRGQEARLRCSPMKGHSHVYWYRQLPEEGLKFMVYLQKENIIDESGMPKERFSAEFPKEGPSILRIQQVVRGDSAAYFCASSPWSTGGGLSSYEQYFGPGTRLTVT.

The CDR3 nucleotides read TGTGCCAGCAGCCTCGGATGGGCCTCCTCTAGCACAGATACGCAGTATTTT. It yields the protein CASSLGWASSSTDTQYF. V is TRBV5-4 and J is TRBJ2-3, with D unresolved. The germline V and J ends were trimmed by 4 bases and 0 bases, with 18 bases remaining between them. The V gene's germline CDR1 is SGHNT and CDR2 YYREEE (reference sequence). The CDR3 is made up of 17 amino acids.

This chain links TRBV15 with TRBJ2-1, with 13 bases lining up with TRBD2. The CDR3 contains 18 residues. The V gene end was trimmed by 0 bases and the J gene end by 10 bases; junction bases not matched to a gene: 12. The germline gives CDR1 LNHNV, CDR2 YYDKDF (reference sequence). This chain's CDR3 is CATSRDTSGRDFLGEQFF. CDR3 sequence (DNA): TGTGCCACCAGCAGAGATACTAGCGGGAGGGATTTTCTAGGGGAGCAGTTCTTC.

This clone was seen a single time. The chain carries TRBV27 and TRBJ1-2; D not resolved. The CDR3 loop spans 14 amino acids. CDR1 and CDR2 from the germline V gene are MNHEY and SMNVEV (reference sequence). Trimming shortened V by 3 bases and J by 2 bases, and 10 bases separated the two germline ends. Written as DNA, the CDR3 is TGTGCCAGCAGTTTTGCAGGTCTCAACTATGGCTACACCTTC. Translated, it gives CASSFAGLNYGYTF.

This clone was counted a few times. V usage is TRBV30 and J usage is TRBJ2-3; the D is unclear. Trimming removed 5 bases at V and 2 bases at J, with 5 bases between. Germline-derived CDR1 and CDR2 are GTSNPN and SVGIG (reference sequence). There are 11 residues in the CDR3. The DNA for the CDR3 is TGTGCCTGGGCAGACACAGATACGCAGTATTTT. Translation: CAWADTDTQYF.

The chain carries TRBV7-2 and TRBJ2-5; a weak D match, TRBD1 (5 bases). Trimming removed 1 base at V and 1 base at J, with 13 bases between. This CDR3 has 16 residues. Germline V gene data show CDR1 as SGHTA and CDR2 as FQGNSA. The CDR3 sequence is CASSLGPGAVQETQYF. Written as DNA, the CDR3 is TGTGCCAGCAGCTTAGGCCCTGGGGCGGTCCAAGAGACCCAGTACTTC.

The chain employs TRBV2 and TRBJ1-5, with 10 bases that match TRBD1. CDR1 is SNHLY and CDR2 is FYNNEI in the germline V gene. The CDR3 has 16 residues. The V segment lost 4 bases and the J segment 6 bases; nucleotides outside the gene matches: 9. CDR3 sequence: CASSGPGQGWGQPQHF. The CDR3 DNA is TGTGCCAGCAGTGGACCGGGACAGGGGTGGGGTCAGCCCCAGCATTTT.

The CDR3 bases are TGTGCCAGCAGTTACTCGAGAATAGCAACAGATACGCAGTATTTT. It translates to CASSYSRIATDTQYF. The gene calls are TRBV6-5 and TRBJ2-3; the D is unclear. The CDR3 length is 15 residues. Germline assignment: CDR1 MNHEY and CDR2 SVGAGI. The V and J ends lost 0 bases and 3 bases respectively, with 10 bases between them.

This chain joins TRBV5-1 and TRBJ2-7; D is perhaps TRBD2 (6 bases). The germline CDR1 and CDR2 sequences are SGHRS and YFSETQ. The CDR3 has 18 amino acids. V shed 0 bases and J shed 6 bases, with 25 bases lying between them. The CDR3 DNA follows: TGCGCCAGCAGCTTGGAGGGACTGCCGAGGGTCCCCTCCACCGAGCAGTACTTC. Protein: CASSLEGLPRVPSTEQYF.